This record looks at one TCR beta chain sequence and its context. Trimming removed 6 bases from V and 4 bases from J, with 13 bases in between. In germline, CDR1 is GTSNPN, CDR2 SVGIG (reference sequence). This CDR3 comprises 13 residues. Data came from immunoSEQ multiplex PCR; TCRdb stores just in-frame clones and leaves some out. The sample records about 160,000 clones, about 84% being singletons. Participant reports of clinical history set cohort assignment. This entry is derived from a study of blood T cell repertoires in COVID-19. The V gene is TRBV30, the J gene TRBJ1-3; D is unclear. The sequence derives from a man between 40 and 49 years old who had recovered from COVID-19. The source material was PBMCs or T cells enriched from blood (not recorded which). In DNA, the CDR3 is TGTGCCTGTCCAGCGACCCTGGGAAACACCATATATTTT. Protein sequence: CACPATLGNTIYF.